This TCR beta chain was captured by sequencing in a study of T cell responses to AZD1222 COVID-19 vaccine. Study context: The analysis combined second doses at about 4 or about 12 weeks. Study outcomes and limitations: Across spike, vaccine-associated CD4 TCRs were found, dominant at 160-218 and 743-854.

Details on this clone: Its antigen is undetermined.

With 5 bases clipped from V and 0 bases from J, the junction kept 10 bases outside the gene matches. There are 17 residues in the CDR3. The germline V gene encodes CDR1 MNHEY and CDR2 SMNVEV (reference sequence). Here immunoSEQ multiplex PCR was the method, and the copy in TCRdb shows in-frame clones only, minus some. The sample holds 93,000 or so clones; 91% are singletons and the top ten take around 45%. V usage is TRBV27 and J usage is TRBJ2-1; 7 positions agree with TRBD2. This receptor was obtained from an adult in good health. This specimen was peripheral blood, taken on day 0 of AZD1222 vaccination. The CDR3 loop is CASSPRERDSSYNEQFF. In DNA, the CDR3 is TGTGCCAGCAGTCCCCGTGAGCGGGATAGCTCCTACAATGAGCAGTTCTTC.